These 9 T cell receptor beta chains were sequenced from one sample in a study of blood T cell repertoires in COVID-19. Generated by immunoSEQ multiplex PCR, the TCRdb table keeps only in-frame clones and is missing some. The sample carries just under 75,000 clones, approximately 83% recorded once. Sequencing was carried out using peripheral blood. The receptor set was obtained from an elderly man with active or convalescent COVID-19.

The gene calls are TRBV20-1 and TRBJ2-7, with D uncertain. V was cut by 6 bases and J by 8 bases, with 14 bases left in between. Germline CDR1 DFQATT, CDR2 SNEGSKA (reference sequence). The length of the CDR3 is 11 residues. The CDR3 nucleotides read TGCAGTGCCCTACTCCATGTCCAGCAGTACTTC. Protein product: CSALLHVQQYF.

The chain is built from TRBV6-1 and TRBJ1-4; 7 bases map to TRBD1. J was trimmed by 11 bases and V by 2 bases; bases with no gene match: 5. CDR3 size: 13 residues. The germline V gene has CDR1 MNHNS and CDR2 SASEGT. CDR3 loop: CASSERTGLKLFF. CDR3 bases: TGTGCCAGCAGTGAAAGGACAGGTTTGAAACTGTTTTTT.

The chain links TRBV30 to TRBJ2-2; the D gene is possibly TRBD2 (5 bases). Germline CDR1 GTSNPN, CDR2 SVGIG (reference sequence). The CDR3 consists of 13 residues. The V end lost 4 bases, the J end lost 5 bases, and 11 bases lay between the germline ends. The CDR3 region has the DNA TGTGCCTGGAACCCCCCGGGGACCGGGGAGCTGTTTTTT. It yields the protein CAWNPPGTGELFF. The full variable domain, with the rest looked up from reference TRBV30 and TRBJ2-2, is SQTIHQWPATLVQPVGSPLSLECTVEGTSNPNLYWYRQAAGRGLQLLFYSVGIGQISSEVPQNLSASRPQDRQFILSSKKLLLSDSGFYLCAWNPPGTGELFFGEGSRLTVL.

This clone has only one observation. The chain links TRBV5-4 to TRBJ2-3; D is possibly TRBD1 (6 bases). V was clipped by 4 bases and J by 3 bases, with 9 bases between them. CDR1 SGHNT and CDR2 YYREEE come from the germline V gene (reference sequence). This CDR3 region has 13 residues. DNA of the CDR3: TGTGCCAGCAGCCGGACAGTGACAGATACGCAGTATTTT. As protein: CASSRTVTDTQYF.

A single count supports this clone. This rearrangement joins TRBV3-1 (or the pseudogene TRBV3-2) to TRBJ1-4, with D maybe TRBD1 (6 bases). Trimming stripped 3 bases from V and 8 bases from J, with 16 bases between. The CDR3 consists of 15 residues. Germline V CDR1 and CDR2: LGHDT, YNNKEL (reference sequence). The CDR3 loop reads CASSQEMGAREKLFF. DNA of the CDR3: TGTGCCAGCAGCCAGGAAATGGGGGCCCGGGAAAAACTGTTTTTT.

This clone was observed a few times. The chain combines TRBV5-5 with TRBJ1-6, with 7 nucleotides matching TRBD1. Losses at the gene ends were 7 bases for V and 5 bases for J; bases not matched to a gene: 6. The CDR3 contains 14 residues. In germline, CDR1 is SGHKS, CDR2 YYEKEE (reference sequence). The CDR3 region has the DNA TGTGCCAGCTATCTACAGGGGAATAATTCACCCCTCCACTTT. This encodes CASYLQGNNSPLHF.

This clone was seen more than once but under ten times. The genes are TRBV18 and TRBJ2-5, with TRBD2 as a possible D gene (6 bases). Trimming cost V 3 bases and J 9 bases, with 23 bases left between them. The germline V gene has CDR1 KGHSH and CDR2 LQKENI. This CDR3 has 16 amino acids. The CDR3 DNA sequence: TGTGCCAGCTCACCCTCGGATAGGACTAAAAGGGAGTCCCAGTACTTC. It translates to CASSPSDRTKRESQYF.

The chain combines TRBV4-1 with TRBJ2-7, with 11 bases aligning to TRBD2. The CDR3 extends over 18 amino acids. Germline values: CDR1 MGHRA, CDR2 YSYEKL. J gave up 3 bases and V 1 base, and 11 bases lay outside the gene matches. This CDR3 is CASSQAPLAGGLFYEQYF. The CDR3 region has the DNA TGCGCCAGCAGCCAAGCGCCTCTAGCGGGGGGCTTGTTCTACGAGCAGTACTTC.

The chain couples TRBV18 to TRBJ1-1, with TRBD1 matching 7 bases. J was trimmed by 3 bases and V by 3 bases; bases with no gene match: 4. The CDR3 consists of 14 residues. Germline assignment: CDR1 KGHSH and CDR2 LQKENI. This CDR3 reads CASSPQGQYTEAFF. Here the CDR3 DNA reads TGTGCCAGCTCACCCCAGGGACAGTACACTGAAGCTTTCTTT.